This T cell receptor (beta chain) was recorded in a study of memory CD4+ T cells and cytomegalovirus serostatus. Whole-study results and caveats: Suggested: most of the CMV-linked TCR signature lies in CD4+ memory cells.

Single viable CD3+CD4+CD8-CD45RO+ cells were sorted as the memory CD4+ T cells. CD4+ T cells were isolated by positive magnetic selection. As for this clone: What it binds is unknown.

The germline V and J ends were trimmed by 8 bases and 7 bases, with 9 bases remaining between them. CDR1 MDHEN and CDR2 SYDVKM come from the germline V gene. The CDR3 is made up of 11 amino acids. In the original workflow: Out-of-frame sequences were removed, leaving a few million distinct TCRbeta sequences. TCRdb keeps only in-frame clones here, not all; method: immunoSEQ multiplex PCR. D and trimming come from the DNA, and the V and J calls and clone size come from that table. Of roughly 48,000 clones in the sample, 80% are singletons; the top ten hold about 1.4%. The receptor's source is an adult in good health and CMV-seropositive. The chain has TRBV28 and TRBJ2-1, with TRBD2 as a possible D gene (6 bases). Material: memory CD4+ T cells from blood. The CDR3 DNA reads TGTGCCAGCCCGGGGAGGAATGAGCAGTTCTTC. Amino acids: CASPGRNEQFF.